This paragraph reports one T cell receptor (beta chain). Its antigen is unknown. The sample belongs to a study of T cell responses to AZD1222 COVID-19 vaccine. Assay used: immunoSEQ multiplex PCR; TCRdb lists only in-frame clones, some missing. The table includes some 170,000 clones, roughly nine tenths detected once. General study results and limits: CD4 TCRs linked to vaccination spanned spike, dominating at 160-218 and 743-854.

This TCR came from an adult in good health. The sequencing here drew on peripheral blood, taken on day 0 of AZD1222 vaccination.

This CDR3 reads CASSDWGYDTDTQYF. The DNA for the CDR3 is TGTGCCAGCAGTGATTGGGGCTACGACACAGATACGCAGTATTTT. J is TRBJ2-3 and V is TRBV2; D perhaps matches TRBD1 (5 bases). Deletions cut 3 bases from V and 2 bases from J, with 12 bases between. CDR1 SNHLY and CDR2 FYNNEI come from the germline V gene. The CDR3 spans 15 residues.